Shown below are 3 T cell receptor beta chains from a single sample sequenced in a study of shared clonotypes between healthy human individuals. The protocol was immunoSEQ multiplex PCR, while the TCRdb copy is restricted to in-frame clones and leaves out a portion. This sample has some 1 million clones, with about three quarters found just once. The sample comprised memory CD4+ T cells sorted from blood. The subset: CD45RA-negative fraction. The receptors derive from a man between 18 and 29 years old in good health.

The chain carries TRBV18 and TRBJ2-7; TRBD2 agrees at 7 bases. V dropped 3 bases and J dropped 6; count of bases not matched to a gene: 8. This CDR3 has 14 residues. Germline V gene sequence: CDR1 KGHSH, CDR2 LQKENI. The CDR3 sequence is CASSPGGLVGEQYF. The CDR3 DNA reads TGTGCCAGCTCACCTGGCGGACTAGTGGGCGAGCAGTACTTC.

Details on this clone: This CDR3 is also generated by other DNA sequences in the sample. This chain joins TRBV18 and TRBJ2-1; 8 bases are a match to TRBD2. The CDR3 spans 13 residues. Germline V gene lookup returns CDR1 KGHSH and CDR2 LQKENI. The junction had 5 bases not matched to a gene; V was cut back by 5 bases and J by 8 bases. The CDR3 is CASSEGTSYEQFF. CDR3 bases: TGTGCCAGCTCAGAAGGGACTAGTTATGAGCAGTTCTTC.

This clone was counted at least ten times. CDR3 sequence reads: CASSDTASVAKNIQYF. The CDR3 DNA reads as TGTGCCAGCAGTGATACGGCTTCAGTAGCCAAAAACATTCAGTACTTC. The V call is TRBV2, the J call TRBJ2-4; D is unclear. This CDR3 contains 16 residues. Per the germline V gene, CDR1 is SNHLY and CDR2 is FYNNEI. The germline V and J ends were trimmed by 3 bases and 0 bases, with 12 bases remaining between them.